This T cell receptor (beta chain) was identified during a study of Graves' ophthalmopathy and Graves' hyperthyroidism. The TCR beta CDR3 regions underwent amplification from RNA transcripts. Amplification began with first-round RT-PCR using HTBI primers, then second-round multiplex PCR was performed. Each CDR3 protein gets one entry after TCRdb re-called the multiplex PCR reads with MiXCR. The sample holds about 640,000 distinct CDR3 sequences, more than 40% seen once. The CDR3 is 14 residues long. Germline V CDR1 and CDR2: SQVTM, ANQGSEA. Trimming cost V 4 bases and J 5 bases; bases outside gene matches: 9. This clonotype was seen repeatedly, ten times or more.

This clonotype was sampled from an adult man with Graves' ophthalmopathy. This rearrangement joins TRBV29-1 to TRBJ1-1; 8 bases align to TRBD1. Sequenced: peripheral blood. CDR3 coding DNA: TGCAGCGTTGGAGGACAGGGCGGGGTGACTGAAGCTTTCTTT. Amino acid sequence: CSVGGQGGVTEAFF.